What follows are 4 T cell receptor beta chains derived from one specimen sequenced in a study of cytomegalovirus exposure and HLA in healthy donors. 13 Jbeta primers and 60 Vbeta primers were used for the PCR. Measured with immunoSEQ multiplex PCR; TCRdb has only the in-frame clones, and not every one. The data contain approximately 160,000 clones, 81% of them singletons. Material for sequencing was PBMCs. The receptor source for this set is a man between 50 and 59 years old in good health and CMV-seropositive.

The chain has TRBV6-1 and TRBJ2-7, with TRBD2 matching 11 bases. CDR1 and CDR2 (germline): MNHNS, SASEGT. The V and J ends lost 3 bases and 7 bases, in that order; junction bases with no gene match: 5. The CDR3 totals 14 residues. CDR3 residues: CASSETSGDREQYF. CDR3 bases: TGTGCCAGCAGTGAGACTAGCGGGGACCGGGAGCAGTACTTC.

In DNA form, the CDR3 reads TGTGCCAGCAGTGACGGGGACAGGGGATACAATGAGCAGTTCTTC. Translating it yields CASSDGDRGYNEQFF. J is TRBJ2-1 and V is TRBV6-4; 10 bases align to TRBD1. The CDR3 runs 15 residues. CDR1 and CDR2 (germline): MRHNA, SNTAGT. The J segment lost 4 bases and the V segment lost 2 bases, leaving 2 bases of the junction unmatched.

The chain combines TRBV7-2 with TRBJ1-2; D is undetermined. Trimming took off 0 bases at V and 0 bases at J, with 5 bases between the two ends. The CDR3 has 14 residues. Germline V gene data show CDR1 as SGHTA and CDR2 as FQGNSA. The CDR3 reads CASSLATANYGYTF. The CDR3, as DNA: TGTGCCAGCAGCTTAGCTACGGCTAACTATGGCTACACCTTC.

Note on this clone: In the same sample, other DNA sequences code for this CDR3. J is TRBJ2-3 and V is TRBV5-4; a possible D gene is TRBD2 (6 bases). CDR1 is SGHNT and CDR2 is YYREEE in the germline V gene (reference sequence). This CDR3 has 16 amino acids. The V gene lost 4 bases and the J gene lost 2 bases, with 17 bases spanning the gap. The CDR3 nucleotides read TGTGCCAGCAGCCCCCGGGCCGGGGGATACACAGATACGCAGTATTTT. Translated, it gives CASSPRAGGYTDTQYF.